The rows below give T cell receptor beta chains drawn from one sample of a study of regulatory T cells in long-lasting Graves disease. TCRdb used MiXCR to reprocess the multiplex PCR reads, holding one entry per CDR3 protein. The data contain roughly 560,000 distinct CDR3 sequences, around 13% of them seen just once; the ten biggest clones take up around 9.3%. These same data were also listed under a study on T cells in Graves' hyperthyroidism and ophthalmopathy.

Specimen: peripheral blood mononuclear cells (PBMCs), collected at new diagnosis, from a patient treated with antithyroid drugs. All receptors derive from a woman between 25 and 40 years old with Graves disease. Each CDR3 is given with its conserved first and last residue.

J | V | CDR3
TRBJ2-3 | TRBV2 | CASTPPGTRTADTQYF
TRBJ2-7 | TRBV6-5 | CASSYGTGVSYEQYF
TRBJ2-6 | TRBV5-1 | CASSATVSGANVLTF
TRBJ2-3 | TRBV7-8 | CASSLDRLAGGTQYF
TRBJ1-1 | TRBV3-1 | CASSGYTLGRYEAFF
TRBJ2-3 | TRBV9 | CASSETTDTDTQYF
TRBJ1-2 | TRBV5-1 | CASSSVGANYGYTF
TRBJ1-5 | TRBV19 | CASSPGQGEGTQHF
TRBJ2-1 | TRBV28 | CASSLDRGLDNEQFF
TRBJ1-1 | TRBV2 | CASTSRPSTEAFF
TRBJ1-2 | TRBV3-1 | CASSQAGTGVRYGYTF
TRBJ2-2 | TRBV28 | CASSRIGPQNTGELFF
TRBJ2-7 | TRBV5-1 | CASSMGGLAVSYEQYF
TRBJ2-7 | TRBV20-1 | CSARVPWGPAYEQYF
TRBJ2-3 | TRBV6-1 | CASSLSYTQYF
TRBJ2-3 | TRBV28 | CASSLLLAGGLTDTQYF
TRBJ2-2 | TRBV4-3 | CASSHDTGELFF
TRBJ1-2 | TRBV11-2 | CASSSVKGPREYGYTF
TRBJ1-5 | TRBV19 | CASSIPQGQSNQPQHF
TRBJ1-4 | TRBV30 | CAWSGARGGRRTNEKLFF
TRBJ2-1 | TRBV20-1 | CSASTGTSAYNEQFF
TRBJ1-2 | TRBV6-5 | CASSSLDRYGYTF
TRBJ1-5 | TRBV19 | CASRDRGRGPLNQEPQHF
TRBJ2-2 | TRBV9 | CASSLRRGRDTGELFF
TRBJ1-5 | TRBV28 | CASSPPRTASNQPQHF
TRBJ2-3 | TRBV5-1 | CASSSTGRSTDTQYF
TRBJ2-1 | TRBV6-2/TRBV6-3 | CASTETSGSPKYEQFF
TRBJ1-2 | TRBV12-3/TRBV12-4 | CASRRGQGAVGYTF
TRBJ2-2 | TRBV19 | CASSTRGLAGVAGELFF
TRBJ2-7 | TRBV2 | CASTPRRQGVWEQYF
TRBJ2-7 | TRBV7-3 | CASSLDGFGEQYF
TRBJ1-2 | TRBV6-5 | CASSYSSSLVNYGYTF
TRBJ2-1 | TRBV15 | CATSRDLAAQKGFF
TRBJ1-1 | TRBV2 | CASSERGRGTEAFF
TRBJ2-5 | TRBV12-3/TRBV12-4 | CASSPRGLAGEKTQYF
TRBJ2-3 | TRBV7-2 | CASSLASAVSTDTQYF
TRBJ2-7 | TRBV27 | CASSLRGAYVYEQYF
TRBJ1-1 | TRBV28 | CASRLITEAFF
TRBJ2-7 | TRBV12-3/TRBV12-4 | CASSVMESTEQYF
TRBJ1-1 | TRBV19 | CASSKYGPRSGTEAFF
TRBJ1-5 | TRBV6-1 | CASSRQGPQPQHF
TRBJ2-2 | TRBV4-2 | CASSQRVGGSNTGELFF
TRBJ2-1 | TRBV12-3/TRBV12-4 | CASSSPAGTGEWGSSYNEQFF
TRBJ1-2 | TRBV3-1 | CASSLQKFGYTF
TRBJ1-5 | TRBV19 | CASGQGGGQPQHF
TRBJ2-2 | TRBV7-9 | CASPVGRSNTGELFF
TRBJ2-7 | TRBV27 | CASSQGQAISYEQYF
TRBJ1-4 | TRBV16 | CASSDYRDGNEKLFF
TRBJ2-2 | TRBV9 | CASSVQATGELFF
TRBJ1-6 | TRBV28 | CASSPDSLYNSPLHF
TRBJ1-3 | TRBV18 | CASSPPSQALISGNTIYF
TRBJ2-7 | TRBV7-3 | CASSLGTGPLYEQYF
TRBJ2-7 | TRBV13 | CASSLGDTRYEQYF
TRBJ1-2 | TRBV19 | CASSTSTGYYGYTF
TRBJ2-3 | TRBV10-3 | CAAATGGTDTQYF
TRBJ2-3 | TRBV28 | CASSSGQGPDTQYF